This T cell receptor beta chain was profiled in a study of CD8 T cells in ankylosing spondylitis. Study-wide results and caveats: Prior literature has documented some motif variants in synovial fluid and blood from reactive arthritis.

There are many counts of this clonotype. Its antigen is not known. Trimming stripped 4 bases from V and 0 bases from J, with 12 bases between. The CDR3 spans 15 residues. Looked up from germline, CDR1 is GTSNPN and CDR2 is SVGIG (reference sequence). Libraries of TCR beta came from quantitative 5'-RACE with molecular barcodes. TCRdb re-analysed the 5' RACE reads in MiXCR, keeping a single row per CDR3 protein. The sample has roughly 130,000 distinct CDR3 sequences; around 7% are singletons. The receptor was isolated from a male donor with ankylosing spondylitis or in good health (not recorded which). The chain joins TRBV30 to TRBJ2-2, with D perhaps TRBD2 (6 bases). Sequenced sample: blood, either unsorted or a sorted T cell fraction (not recorded which). The CDR3 reads CAWIRGSANTGELFF. CDR3 DNA: TGTGCCTGGATTCGGGGGTCTGCGAACACCGGGGAGCTGTTTTTT.